This TCR beta chain originates from a study of control samples from healthy donors and cancer patients. J gave up 5 bases and V 8 bases, and 13 bases lay outside the gene matches. The CDR3 spans 15 residues. CDR1 is SGHRS and CDR2 is YFSETQ in the germline V gene. Repertoires were generated with immunoSEQ multiplex PCR, while TCRdb's copy carries only in-frame clones and drops some. The table records some 150,000 clones, roughly nine tenths of them present only once. The TCR originated in a man aged 18 to 35 in good health. The sample taken for sequencing was blood. J is TRBJ2-5 and V is TRBV5-1; 9 bases line up with TRBD1. The CDR3 is CASRPGTGFRETQYF. In DNA, the CDR3 is TGCGCCAGTCGGCCCGGGACAGGGTTTCGGGAGACCCAGTACTTC.